The rows below give T cell receptor beta chains drawn from one sample of a study of spatial heterogeneity in lung cancer. TCRdb itself ran the 5' RACE reads through MiXCR, one entry per CDR3 protein. Of 20,000 to 25,000 distinct CDR3 sequences listed, 6.4% are singletons. Sequenced here: lung tumor tissue, sampled at surgery. Receptors originate from a male donor with early-stage non-small cell lung cancer. CDR3s include the opening cysteine and the closing phenylalanine or tryptophan. A D gene is named only where the DNA matches it firmly. Size tells how often a clone was seen (once, few, many) or the class of an expanded clone, and some rows leave it out.

V gene: TRBV23-1; J gene: TRBJ1-1; D gene: .; clone size: many; CDR3 protein: CASSQSDASPQLVLNTEAFF; CDR3 DNA: TGCGCCAGCAGTCAATCGGACGCGTCCCCCCAGTTAGTCCTGAACACTGAAGCTTTCTTT
V gene: TRBV19; J gene: TRBJ2-4; D gene: .; clone size: many; CDR3 protein: CASSIKDRSWTKNIQYF; CDR3 DNA: TGTGCCAGTAGTATAAAGGATAGGTCTTGGACCAAAAACATTCAGTACTTC
V gene: TRBV9; J gene: TRBJ1-1; D gene: .; clone size: many; CDR3 protein: CASSVDQQPAGAFF; CDR3 DNA: TGTGCCAGCAGCGTAGATCAACAACCCGCCGGAGCTTTCTTT
V gene: TRBV5-1; J gene: TRBJ2-7; D gene: TRBD2; clone size: many; CDR3 protein: CASSLVSGTSGNEQYF; CDR3 DNA: TGCGCCAGCAGCCTGGTCTCCGGGACTAGCGGTAACGAGCAGTACTTC
V gene: TRBV7-2; J gene: TRBJ2-1; D gene: TRBD2; clone size: few; CDR3 protein: CASSFRTSGSRWSSYNEQFF; CDR3 DNA: TGTGCCAGCAGCTTCCGGACTAGCGGGAGTAGGTGGAGCTCCTACAATGAGCAGTTCTTC
V gene: TRBV28; J gene: TRBJ2-2; D gene: .; clone size: .; CDR3 protein: CASTVRETGELFF; CDR3 DNA: TGTGCCAGCACGGTCAGGGAAACCGGGGAGCTGTTTTTT
V gene: TRBV7-9; J gene: TRBJ2-3; D gene: TRBD1; clone size: medium-sized; CDR3 protein: CASSFTGQGALDTQYF; CDR3 DNA: TGTGCCAGCAGCTTCACGGGACAGGGGGCCTTAGATACGCAGTATTTT
V gene: TRBV6-6; J gene: TRBJ1-1; D gene: .; clone size: many; CDR3 protein: CASSYSEDLNTEAFF; CDR3 DNA: TGTGCCAGCAGTTACTCGGAGGACTTGAACACTGAAGCTTTCTTT
V gene: TRBV28; J gene: TRBJ1-2; D gene: .; clone size: many; CDR3 protein: CASSSPWQANYGYTF; CDR3 DNA: TGTGCCAGCAGCTCCCCTTGGCAGGCTAACTATGGCTACACCTTC
V gene: TRBV10-3; J gene: TRBJ2-5; D gene: .; clone size: few; CDR3 protein: CAIGGRGETQYF; CDR3 DNA: TGTGCCATCGGGGGGCGCGGAGAGACCCAGTACTTC
V gene: TRBV7-8; J gene: TRBJ2-7; D gene: TRBD2; clone size: many; CDR3 protein: CASSPRTSGTYEQYF; CDR3 DNA: TGTGCCAGCAGCCCCCGGACTAGCGGGACCTACGAGCAGTACTTC
V gene: TRBV5-1; J gene: TRBJ2-1; D gene: TRBD1; clone size: many; CDR3 protein: CASSPTGTGGTGEQFF; CDR3 DNA: TGCGCCAGCAGCCCCACCGGGACAGGGGGGACCGGTGAGCAGTTCTTC
V gene: TRBV6-2/TRBV6-3; J gene: TRBJ2-4; D gene: .; clone size: many; CDR3 protein: CASSYNIEGRAKNIQYF; CDR3 DNA: TGTGCCAGCAGTTACAATATTGAGGGAAGGGCCAAAAACATTCAGTACTTC
V gene: TRBV13; J gene: TRBJ1-2; D gene: .; clone size: many; CDR3 protein: CASSPENAGAGYTF; CDR3 DNA: TGTGCCAGCAGCCCTGAGAACGCCGGAGCGGGCTACACCTTC
V gene: TRBV25-1; J gene: TRBJ1-1; D gene: .; clone size: many; CDR3 protein: CASSGIRNTEAFF; CDR3 DNA: TGTGCCAGCAGTGGGATAAGGAACACTGAAGCTTTCTTT
V gene: TRBV2; J gene: TRBJ1-3; D gene: .; clone size: many; CDR3 protein: CASSGGYSGNTIYF; CDR3 DNA: TGTGCCAGCAGTGGGGGATACTCTGGAAACACCATATATTTT
V gene: TRBV10-3; J gene: TRBJ1-1; D gene: TRBD1; clone size: many; CDR3 protein: CAISGGTDRRKKTEAFF; CDR3 DNA: TGTGCCATCAGTGGGGGGACGGACAGGCGCAAGAAAACTGAAGCTTTCTTT
V gene: TRBV10-3; J gene: TRBJ2-7; D gene: .; clone size: medium-sized; CDR3 protein: CAISSRRRETSLVYEQYF; CDR3 DNA: TGTGCCATCAGCTCCCGGCGGAGGGAGACAAGTCTGGTCTACGAGCAGTACTTC
V gene: TRBV12-3/TRBV12-4; J gene: TRBJ1-1; D gene: .; clone size: many; CDR3 protein: CASSLFSGGGRGNTEAFF; CDR3 DNA: TGTGCCAGCAGTTTATTTTCGGGTGGTGGGCGCGGGAACACTGAAGCTTTCTTT
V gene: TRBV28; J gene: TRBJ1-4; D gene: .; clone size: medium-sized; CDR3 protein: CASSSQTGGHEKLFF; CDR3 DNA: TGTGCCAGCAGTTCACAGACCGGCGGGCATGAAAAACTGTTTTTT
V gene: TRBV20-1; J gene: TRBJ1-6; D gene: .; clone size: many; CDR3 protein: CSARGTRGGAGSPLHF; CDR3 DNA: TGCAGTGCTAGAGGGACCCGAGGGGGAGCGGGTTCACCCCTCCACTTT
V gene: TRBV7-4; J gene: TRBJ1-1; D gene: .; clone size: many; CDR3 protein: CAPTPEGTEAFF; CDR3 DNA: TGTGCCCCTACACCGGAGGGGACTGAAGCTTTCTTT
V gene: TRBV29-1; J gene: TRBJ2-3; D gene: .; clone size: many; CDR3 protein: CSVVGGSTDTQYF; CDR3 DNA: TGCAGCGTTGTAGGCGGATCCACAGATACGCAGTATTTT